This TCR beta chain was captured by sequencing in a study of chemoradiotherapy in HPV16-positive cancers. Study summary: Candidate HPV-specific T-cell clones and common TCR motifs came from functional assays in a couple of HPV16-positive patients.

The CDR3 totals 15 residues. CDR1 is SQVTM, CDR2 ANQGSEA, per germline. V shed 0 bases and J 10 bases; nucleotides not matched to a gene: 8. Whole-study results and caveats: Candidate HPV-specific clones and E7-related TCR motifs grew in tumor during treatment. For HPV16-positive patients, expanding HPV-responsive T cells associated with longer recurrence-free survival. Functional assays defining HPV-specific T cells used only two HPV16-positive patients.

Notes on this clone: The antigen is undetermined.

Sequenced by immunoSEQ multiplex PCR; TCRdb stores in-frame clones only, minus some. The sample has about 4,100 clones, approximately 88% seen once. This TCR came from a human donor with HPV-associated anogenital cancer. This sample comprised tumor tissue, obtained from a patient who underwent chemoradiotherapy. The gene calls are TRBV29-1 and TRBJ1-4; 10 nucleotides align to TRBD1. CDR3 nucleotide sequence: TGCAGCGTTGAAGATTCGGGACAGGGGATCGGAAAACTGTTTTTT. Residues: CSVEDSGQGIGKLFF.